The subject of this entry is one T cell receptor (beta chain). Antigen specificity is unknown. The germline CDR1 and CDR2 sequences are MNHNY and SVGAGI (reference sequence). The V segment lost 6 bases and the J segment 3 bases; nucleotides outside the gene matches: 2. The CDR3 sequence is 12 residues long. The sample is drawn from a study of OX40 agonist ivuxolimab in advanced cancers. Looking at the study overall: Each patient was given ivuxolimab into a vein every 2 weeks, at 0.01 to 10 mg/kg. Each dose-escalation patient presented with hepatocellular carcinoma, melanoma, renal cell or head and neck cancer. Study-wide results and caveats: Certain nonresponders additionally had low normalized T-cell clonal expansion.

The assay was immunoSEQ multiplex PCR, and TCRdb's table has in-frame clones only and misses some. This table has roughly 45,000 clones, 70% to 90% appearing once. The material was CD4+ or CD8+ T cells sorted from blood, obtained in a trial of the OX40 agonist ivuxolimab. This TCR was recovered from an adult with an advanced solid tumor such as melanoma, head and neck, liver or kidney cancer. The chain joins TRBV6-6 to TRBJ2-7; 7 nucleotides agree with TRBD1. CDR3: CASSTGVYEQYF. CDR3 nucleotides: TGTGCCAGCAGCACAGGGGTCTACGAGCAGTACTTC.